A selection of T cell receptor beta chains follows, all from one sample in a study of T cell changes during pregnancy in multiple sclerosis. Here immunoSEQ multiplex PCR was the method, and the copy in TCRdb shows in-frame clones only, minus some. The repertoire consists of fewer than 20,000 clones, with roughly 87% occurring once and the leading ten covering about 7.5%. The input for sequencing was CD8+ T cells from peripheral blood mononuclear cells, taken in the second trimester of pregnancy. The receptors were gathered from a female donor in good health, enrolled as a control in a pregnancy study. Both conserved end residues are part of each CDR3. A D gene is named only where the DNA matches it firmly. Clone sizes are given selectively: once, few, many, or a class where the clone is expanded.

D	size	V	J	length	DNA	CDR3
-	-	TRBV5-6	TRBJ2-5	14	TGTGCCAGCAGCTTGCCATACTCCCAAGAGACCCAGTACTTC	CASSLPYSQETQYF
TRBD2	-	TRBV7-9	TRBJ2-3	15	TGTGCCACCCCCGGCTCTAGCGGGAGGGCAGATACGCAGTATTTT	CATPGSSGRADTQYF
TRBD2	-	TRBV9	TRBJ2-1	16	TGTGCCAGCAGCGTATTTGGAGCGGGGGGGTCTGATGAGCAGTTCTTC	CASSVFGAGGSDEQFF
-	-	TRBV6-1	TRBJ2-2	14	TGTGCCAGCCACAAGTCAGGGGACACCGGGGAGCTGTTTTTT	CASHKSGDTGELFF
-	-	TRBV19	TRBJ1-2	13	TGTGCCAGTAGCCCCTCCGGGTTCAATGGCTACACCTTC	CASSPSGFNGYTF
-	once	TRBV19	TRBJ1-1	15	TGTGCCAGTAGCACCTACGGGGTCATGAACACTGAAGCTTTCTTT	CASSTYGVMNTEAFF
-	-	TRBV5-5	TRBJ2-7	15	TGTGCCAGCAGCCCTGGGAGGCAGATATCATACGAGCAGTACTTC	CASSPGRQISYEQYF
-	-	TRBV6-1	TRBJ2-1	14	TGTGCCAGCAGTGAAGAGGGGTCCTACAATGAGCAGTTCTTC	CASSEEGSYNEQFF
-	-	TRBV10-1	TRBJ2-2	16	TGCGCCAGCAGTGACCGTGTTCCCGCGAACACCGGGGAGCTGTTTTTT	CASSDRVPANTGELFF
TRBD2	-	TRBV7-6	TRBJ2-2	17	TGTGCCAGCAGCTTAACGAGCGGGAGGGCCGTTAACGGGGAGCTGTTTTTT	CASSLTSGRAVNGELFF
TRBD2	once	TRBV7-2	TRBJ2-7	15	TGTGCCAGCAGCTTATCGGGGGGGGCCTCCTACGAGCAGTACTTC	CASSLSGGASYEQYF
-	-	TRBV11-2	TRBJ1-4	16	TGTGCCAGCAGCGACCTGGGGAGCAGATCTAATGAAAAACTGTTTTTT	CASSDLGSRSNEKLFF
TRBD2	-	TRBV7-9	TRBJ2-1	17	TGTGCCAGCACCCCACCGGGACTAGCGGGAGGCCACAATGAGCAGTTCTTC	CASTPPGLAGGHNEQFF
-	-	TRBV7-6	TRBJ2-7	14	TGTGCCAGCAGCTTAGATTCAGGGGCCTACGAGCAGTACTTC	CASSLDSGAYEQYF
-	-	TRBV6-5	TRBJ1-5	14	TGTGCCAGCAGTTCAGGGGTTGGGATTCAGCCCCAGCATTTT	CASSSGVGIQPQHF
TRBD2	-	TRBV7-9	TRBJ2-1	15	TGTGCCATCCACTTGACCGGGGGGGCCAGTTATGAGCAGTTCTTC	CAIHLTGGASYEQFF
-	-	TRBV7-3	TRBJ2-3	15	TGTGCCAGCAGCTTAATGGGGGGGCCCACAGATACGCAGTATTTT	CASSLMGGPTDTQYF
-	-	TRBV6-1	TRBJ1-1	15	TGTGCCAGCAGTGAACTAAGGGGCCGGGACACTGAAGCTTTCTTT	CASSELRGRDTEAFF
TRBD2	once	TRBV4-1	TRBJ2-2	12	TGCGCCAGTACGGGGGGGACCGGGGAGCTGTTTTTT	CASTGGTGELFF
-	-	TRBV19	TRBJ2-1	15	TGTGCCAGTTCGACTCCCAGCAGGGCCTACAATGAGCAGTTCTTC	CASSTPSRAYNEQFF
TRBD1	-	TRBV5-6	TRBJ2-7	15	TGTGCCAGCAGCTTTCAGGACAGGGTACCCTACGAGCAGTACTTC	CASSFQDRVPYEQYF
TRBD2	-	TRBV10-3	TRBJ2-7	16	TGTGCCATCAGTGGTACTAGCGGGAGGAAGACCTACGAGCAGTACTTC	CAISGTSGRKTYEQYF
TRBD1	-	TRBV28	TRBJ2-2	14	TGTGCCAGCACCAGGACAGGTAGTCACGGGGAGCTGTTTTTT	CASTRTGSHGELFF
TRBD2	-	TRBV10-3	TRBJ2-2	15	TGTGCCACCCAGAGCCCTAGCGGGGATACCGGGGAGCTGTTTTTT	CATQSPSGDTGELFF
TRBD2	few	TRBV6-4	TRBJ2-3	16	TGTGCCAGCAGTGACTCGACTAGCGGGAGCACAGATACGCAGTATTTT	CASSDSTSGSTDTQYF
TRBD1	-	TRBV6-5	TRBJ1-2	13	TGTGCCAGCAGTAGGACAGGGCGGAATGGCTACACCTTC	CASSRTGRNGYTF
-	-	TRBV27	TRBJ1-3	14	TGTGCCAGCGGGCCGGGAGGGGCCGGAAACACCATATATTTT	CASGPGGAGNTIYF
-	-	TRBV9	TRBJ1-3	14	TGTGCCAGCAGCCCACAAATCGCAGGAAACACCATATATTTT	CASSPQIAGNTIYF
-	-	TRBV6-5	TRBJ1-1	14	TGTGCCAGCAGTTATTCAGTTAAGAACACTGAAGCTTTCTTT	CASSYSVKNTEAFF
-	-	TRBV28	TRBJ2-5	13	TGTGCCAGCTCGACAGGCGGGGGAGAGACCCAGTACTTC	CASSTGGGETQYF
-	-	TRBV7-9	TRBJ2-7	14	TGTGCCAGCAGCTTCGGCAAGACTACCTACGAGCAGTACTTC	CASSFGKTTYEQYF
TRBD1	-	TRBV9	TRBJ2-1	15	TGTGCCAGCAGCGGGCCGGGACAGGGCTTCAGTGAGCAGTTCTTC	CASSGPGQGFSEQFF
TRBD2	-	TRBV4-2	TRBJ2-3	16	TGTGCCAGCAGCCAAGAGCTAGCGGGAGGCGCAGATACGCAGTATTTT	CASSQELAGGADTQYF
TRBD2	-	TRBV6-4	TRBJ2-3	15	TGTGCCAGCAGTGAATCTAGCGGGAGCACAGATACGCAGTATTTT	CASSESSGSTDTQYF
TRBD2	once	TRBV7-3	TRBJ2-7	15	TGTGCCAGCAGCTTAACTGGGTCTAGCGGGGACGAGCAGTACTTC	CASSLTGSSGDEQYF
-	-	TRBV27	TRBJ2-7	15	TGTGCCAGCGGTCTTGTTTATCCGAGCTCCTACGAGCAGTACTTC	CASGLVYPSSYEQYF
-	-	TRBV5-6	TRBJ2-1	11	TGTGCCAGTACAGAGAACAATGAGCAGTTCTTC	CASTENNEQFF
-	few	TRBV6-1	TRBJ1-6	14	TGTGCCAGCACTATGGAGACAGGCCCCTCACCCCTCCACTTT	CASTMETGPSPLHF
TRBD2	-	TRBV9	TRBJ2-1	16	TGTGCCAGCAGCCCTTGGGCTAGCGGGGGCCTTAATGAGCAGTTCTTC	CASSPWASGGLNEQFF
-	few	TRBV9	TRBJ2-7	14	TGTGCCAGCAGCTCCGGGACAATCCCCTACGAGCAGTACTTC	CASSSGTIPYEQYF
TRBD1	-	TRBV27	TRBJ2-7	12	TGTGCCAGCAGCGCAACAGGGGGCGAGCAGTACTTC	CASSATGGEQYF
TRBD2	-	TRBV19	TRBJ2-3	18	TGTGCCAGTAGTATGGGCCTAGCGGGGGGGCCGAGCACAGATACGCAGTATTTT	CASSMGLAGGPSTDTQYF
TRBD1	once	TRBV6-6	TRBJ2-7	13	TGTGCCAGCAGTACCGACAGGGTTTACGAGCAGTACTTC	CASSTDRVYEQYF
-	-	TRBV25-1	TRBJ2-2	16	TGTGCCAGCAGTGAATGGCCACCTTCGAACACCGGGGAGCTGTTTTTT	CASSEWPPSNTGELFF
-	-	TRBV29-1	TRBJ2-1	11	TGCAGCGTTGAAGATCCTTATGAGCAGTTCTTC	CSVEDPYEQFF
TRBD1	once	TRBV7-6	TRBJ1-3	16	TGTGCCAGCAGCTTAGGACAGGGACCACCTGGAAACACCATATATTTT	CASSLGQGPPGNTIYF
TRBD1	-	TRBV2	TRBJ1-4	14	TGTGCCACCCAGGGTCCAGGGGGCCATGAAAAACTGTTTTTT	CATQGPGGHEKLFF
TRBD2	-	TRBV5-1	TRBJ2-1	15	TGCGCCAGCACCAGGACTAGCGGGAGCTACAATGAGCAGTTCTTC	CASTRTSGSYNEQFF
-	-	TRBV11-2	TRBJ2-5	15	TGTGCCAGCAGCTTAGACGGGGGTATTTCGGGGACCCAGTACTTC	CASSLDGGISGTQYF
TRBD2	-	TRBV6-1	TRBJ2-3	14	TGTGCCAGCAGTGATAGCGGGAGCTCAGATACGCAGTATTTT	CASSDSGSSDTQYF
-	-	TRBV7-9	TRBJ2-7	14	TGTGCCAGCAGCCCCCCGCTCCCCCTATACGAGCAGTACTTC	CASSPPLPLYEQYF
-	-	TRBV19	TRBJ2-5	15	TGTGCCAGTAGTAGGAGCGTAGAAGGACAAGAGACCCAGTACTTC	CASSRSVEGQETQYF
-	-	TRBV6-4	TRBJ2-3	15	TGTGCCAGCAGTGACTCCAGGGCTAGCACAGATACGCAGTATTTT	CASSDSRASTDTQYF
-	-	TRBV10-2	TRBJ1-5	12	TGCGCCAGCAGGGCAGGGCTTCAGCCCCAGCATTTT	CASRAGLQPQHF
-	medium-sized	TRBV7-9	TRBJ1-4	16	TGTGCCAGCAGCTTAGGGGATCGGGGAGAGGATGAAAAACTGTTTTTT	CASSLGDRGEDEKLFF
-	once	TRBV19	TRBJ2-2	18	TGTGCCAGTAGGGGATTAACAGGGAAACAGGGAGTAACCGGGGAGCTGTTTTTT	CASRGLTGKQGVTGELFF
-	-	TRBV28	TRBJ2-7	11	TGTGCCAGCAGTTCCTCAGGCGAGCAGTACTTC	CASSSSGEQYF
-	-	TRBV28	TRBJ2-1	16	TGTGCCAGCAGTTTTGGTACTAGAAGCATGCCCCATGAGCAGTTCTTC	CASSFGTRSMPHEQFF
-	-	TRBV9	TRBJ2-7	14	TGTGCCAGCAGCGTGAGGCCCTGGGCCTACGAGCAGTACTTC	CASSVRPWAYEQYF